Below, 8 T cell receptor beta chains from the same sample are listed, as sequenced in a study of Ad26.COV2.S vaccination and SARS-CoV-2 variants (dated by TCRdb to the early 2020s). Sample treatment or condition, as interpreted from the label and publication: roughly 20 received Ad26.COV2.S at low or high dose, single or two shots; 5 received placebo; per-sample allocation not given. For vaccine and placebo recipients, repertoires were sequenced using samples collected on day 63 after the first injection. Receptors were amplified or captured by the immunoSEQ multiplex PCR assay. TCRdb obtained this table from immuneACCESS and retained in-frame rearrangements with V and J assigned. These tables miss some clones; where compared with another copy, unresolved V genes account for less than half of the shortfall, and the remainder is unexplained. This sample has around 300,000 clones in its table, and 85% to 90% of those were observed once. The ten biggest clones cover about 5% of the sample.

Sequences were derived from peripheral blood, sampled in a trial of Ad26.COV2.S vaccine versus placebo. The origin of the receptors is a person between 18 and 65 years old who received the Ad26.COV2.S COVID-19 vaccine or a placebo.

This clone was seen only once. V and J are TRBV4-2 and TRBJ2-3, with 11 bases identical to TRBD1. This CDR3 spans 16 amino acids. Unmatched junction bases numbered 8, after V lost 5 bases and J lost 4 bases. Germline V gene sequence: CDR1 LGHNA, CDR2 YNFKEQ. CDR3 amino acids: CASSSQPGQGADTQYF. DNA of the CDR3: TGTGCCAGCAGCTCCCAACCGGGACAGGGGGCAGATACGCAGTATTTT.

A note on this clone: Different DNA sequences within this sample yield the same CDR3. J is TRBJ1-6 and V is TRBV5-5, with TRBD1 identical over 8 bases. The CDR3 runs 14 residues. CDR1 SGHKS and CDR2 YYEKEE come from the germline V gene (reference sequence). V gave up 2 bases and J gave up 9 bases; unmatched junction bases: 4. The CDR3 DNA reads as TGTGCCAGCAGCTTTGGACAGGGAGGTTCACCCCTCCACTTT. Protein: CASSFGQGGSPLHF.

The V call is TRBV21-1, the J call TRBJ2-2; the table names TRBD1, a call not compared with the DNA. TRBV21-1 is assigned pseudogene status. CDR3 length: 15 amino acids. The CDR3 reads CASSNPGANTGELFF. DNA of the CDR3: TGTGCCAGCAGCAATCCAGGGGCGAACACCGGGGAGCTGTTTTTT.

This chain links TRBV4-1 with TRBJ2-7; D could derive from TRBD1 or TRBD2 (5 bases each). The CDR3 runs to 18 residues. Trimming shortened V by 0 bases and J by 6 bases, and 24 bases separated the two germline ends. From germline, CDR1 is MGHRA and CDR2 YSYEKL. CDR3 bases: TGCGCCAGCAGCCAAGACCGCATTACCGGGGCCTTACCATCCGAGCAGTACTTC. The encoded protein is CASSQDRITGALPSEQYF.

This chain connects TRBV14 to TRBJ2-1, with 12 bases that match TRBD2. The CDR3 totals 16 residues. Germline V gives CDR1 SGHDN, CDR2 FVKESK. V was pared by 3 bases and J by 6 bases, with 6 bases of the junction left unmatched. For the CDR3, the DNA is TGTGCCAGCAGCCAGATGGGACTAGCGGGTAGCAATGAGCAGTTCTTC. Its translation: CASSQMGLAGSNEQFF.

The chain links TRBV7-2 to TRBJ2-5, with 9 bases aligning to TRBD1. There are 15 residues in the CDR3. Germline assignment: CDR1 SGHTA and CDR2 FQGNSA. V lost 1 base, J lost 5 bases, and 5 bases stayed unmatched. Written as DNA, the CDR3 is TGTGCCAGCAGCTTAGTCCGGACAGGGGCGGAGACCCAGTACTTC. Translated: CASSLVRTGAETQYF.

The rearrangement uses TRBV19 and TRBJ2-1; TRBD2 aligns across 7 bases. The CDR3 is 15 residues long. Losses at the gene ends were 2 bases for V and 2 bases for J; bases not matched to a gene: 3. Germline assignment: CDR1 LNHDA and CDR2 SQIVND (reference sequence). CDR3 amino acids: CASSIWGGTYNEQFF. CDR3 DNA: TGTGCCAGTAGTATATGGGGGGGGACCTACAATGAGCAGTTCTTC.

The chain combines TRBV5-1 with TRBJ2-3; D gene ambiguous. The V gene lost 4 bases and the J gene lost 1 base, with 16 bases spanning the gap. Per germline, CDR1 SGHRS and CDR2 YFSETQ. This CDR3 contains 16 residues. Here the CDR3 reads CASSPFTRTGTDTQYF. CDR3 DNA: TGCGCCAGCAGCCCCTTTACTCGGACCGGCACAGATACGCAGTATTTT. The full variable domain, with the rest looked up from reference TRBV5-1 and TRBJ2-3, is KAGVTQTPRYLIKTRGQQVTLSCSPISGHRSVSWYQQTPGQGLQFLFEYFSETQRNKGNFPGRFSGRQFSNSRSEMNVSTLELGDSALYLCASSPFTRTGTDTQYFGPGTRLTVL.